The rows below give T cell receptor beta chains drawn from one sample of a study of T cells in Graves' hyperthyroidism and ophthalmopathy. TCRdb fed the multiplex PCR reads into MiXCR, producing one record per CDR3 protein. The sample contains 350,000 or so distinct CDR3 sequences, about 18% of which appear only once. Sequencing was performed on blood. These receptors all come from a woman in her 30s with Graves' hyperthyroidism that later progressed to Graves' ophthalmopathy. Each CDR3 is given with its conserved first and last residue. D genes are given only for firm matches. Not all rows give a size; the values are once, few, many and, for expanded clones, a class.

TRBJ2-7,NA,NA,15,TRBV11-2,TGTGCCAGCAGCTTAGTCGGGGACTCGCAAAACGAGCAGTACTTC,CASSLVGDSQNEQYF
TRBJ1-2,NA,few,15,TRBV3-1,TGTGCCAGCAGCCAAGATTGGGGGGGCGCATATGGCTACACCTTC,CASSQDWGGAYGYTF
TRBJ2-7,TRBD1,NA,14,TRBV11-2,TGTGCCAGCAGCCCCCAGACAGGGGTCTACGAGCAGTACTTC,CASSPQTGVYEQYF
TRBJ1-1,NA,few,14,TRBV27,TGTGCCAGCAGCTTAACAGGGAATGTCGCTGAAGCTTTCTTT,CASSLTGNVAEAFF
TRBJ1-1,NA,many,13,TRBV10-3,TGTGCCAGTCGTCCGACGTCCTCATCTGAAGCTTTCTTT,CASRPTSSSEAFF
TRBJ2-2,NA,NA,13,TRBV30,TGTGCCTGGAGTTACGGTTTCGGCGGGGAGCTGTTTTTT,CAWSYGFGGELFF
TRBJ2-1,NA,few,14,TRBV9,TGTGCCAGCAATACGGACAGCTCCTACAATGAGCAGTTCTTC,CASNTDSSYNEQFF
TRBJ1-1,NA,NA,15,TRBV27,TGTGCCAGCAGTTTATCGCGGGGGAGGAACACTGAAGCTTTCTTT,CASSLSRGRNTEAFF
TRBJ1-2,NA,many,14,TRBV10-2,TGCGCCAGCAGAGCGGAGGATTCTAACTATGGCTACACCTTC,CASRAEDSNYGYTF
TRBJ2-5,TRBD2,many,13,TRBV20-1,TGCAGTGCCCCGGGGAGGGTACACGAGACCCAGTACTTC,CSAPGRVHETQYF
TRBJ2-4,NA,many,16,TRBV28,TGTGCCAGCAGTTCCATTCAGAGAGAGCCTATTTATGGTCAGTACTTC,CASSSIQREPIYGQYF
TRBJ1-3,NA,many,16,TRBV28,TGTGCCAGCAGTTTATTACGACAGCCCGCGGGAAACACCATATATTTT,CASSLLRQPAGNTIYF
TRBJ1-2,NA,many,15,TRBV13,TGTGCCAGCAGCTTAGGGGGCGGAGTTCCCTATGGCTACACCTTC,CASSLGGGVPYGYTF
TRBJ2-1,NA,many,15,TRBV10-3,TGTGCCATCAGTGATCTGGGGGGCGCGGGGAATGAGCAGTTCTTC,CAISDLGGAGNEQFF
TRBJ1-3,NA,few,16,TRBV6-1,TGTGCCAGCAGCGCCCCCGACTATTCCTCTGGAAACACCATATATTTT,CASSAPDYSSGNTIYF
TRBJ1-2,NA,many,13,TRBV5-1,TGCGCCAGCAGCTTAACAGTTAACTATGGCTACACCTTC,CASSLTVNYGYTF
TRBJ1-5,NA,NA,13,TRBV20-1,TGCAGTGCCGGACAGTTTAGCAATCAGCCCCAGCATTTT,CSAGQFSNQPQHF
TRBJ1-5,TRBD1,NA,21,TRBV4-1,TGCGCCAGCAGCCCGATTCTATACAGGGGTTTTCGATCGGTTAGCAATCAGCCCCAGCATTTT,CASSPILYRGFRSVSNQPQHF
TRBJ1-4,TRBD1,many,15,TRBV5-1,TGCGCCAGCAGCCTCAGTGGACAGGCAAATGAAAAACTGTTTTTT,CASSLSGQANEKLFF
TRBJ2-1,TRBD2,NA,16,TRBV20-1,TGCAGTGCTACCCCCCTTTGGGGGGGGGGCTACAATGAGCAGTTCTTC,CSATPLWGGGYNEQFF
TRBJ2-3,TRBD1,many,17,TRBV24-1,TGTGCCACCAGTGACTCCCGACAGGGGTCTTTAACAGATACGCAGTATTTT,CATSDSRQGSLTDTQYF